This entry features one T cell receptor (beta chain) sequence. This sample is drawn from a study of blood T cell repertoires in COVID-19. Study in general: The United States, Italy and Spain were the sources of the acute and convalescent COVID-19 samples. PBMCs, B-cell-depleted T cells, or T cells were the source of the cDNA or gDNA that made up the material.

As originally analysed: How many nucleated cells were present was estimated from reference gene primer amplification. Clones were read by immunoSEQ multiplex PCR, and TCRdb kept only the in-frame ones, dropping some. The D gene and trimming were derived from the DNA, and the V and J assignments and clone size from that table. The sample has about 200,000 clones; 70% to 90% are singletons. CDR1 SGHRS and CDR2 YFSETQ come from the germline V gene. This CDR3 is built from 14 residues. V lost 2 bases and J lost 0, with 9 bases in between. The receptor was derived from a woman of 80 years or more with acute or convalescent COVID-19. The chain has TRBV5-1 and TRBJ2-7; D possibly corresponds to TRBD2 (6 bases). Sequenced: peripheral blood. This CDR3 is CASSLSGDSYEQYF. CDR3 nucleotide sequence: TGCGCCAGCAGCTTATCGGGAGACTCCTACGAGCAGTACTTC.